The 30 T cell receptor beta chains below come from one sample, sequenced in a study of blood T cells in healthy people across ages. PCR was performed a second time for roughly 6 to 12 cycles using a sample-barcoded 5' primer and a J-beta primer mix. TCRdb reprocessed the 5' RACE reads via MiXCR and lists one record per CDR3 protein. Of more than 700,000 distinct CDR3 sequences in the sample, about 53% were seen once. Sequenced input: blood. These receptors came from a man at least 80 years old in good health.

The J gene is TRBJ1-2, the V gene TRBV4-1; unclear D gene. Germline V gene lookup returns CDR1 MGHRA and CDR2 YSYEKL. The CDR3 spans 15 residues. Trimming pared 3 bases from V and 4 bases from J, leaving 15 bases between. CDR3 nucleotide sequence: TGCGCCAGCAGCCATCCGGGGATCGGATCCTATGGCTACACCTTC. Translated, it gives CASSHPGIGSYGYTF.

The rearrangement links TRBV4-2 to TRBJ2-5; 9 bases are a match to TRBD2. The CDR3 extends over 15 amino acids. The trim removed 4 bases at V and 11 bases at J, leaving 14 bases unmatched. Looked up from germline, CDR1 is LGHNA and CDR2 is YNFKEQ. Here the CDR3 reads CASSPGAGGPAEQYF. DNA of the CDR3: TGTGCCAGCAGCCCAGGGGCGGGAGGGCCCGCTGAGCAGTACTTC.

The rearrangement links TRBV28 to TRBJ2-1, with D maybe TRBD2 (6 bases). V shed 6 bases and J shed 7 bases, with 19 bases lying between them. The germline V gene has CDR1 MDHEN and CDR2 SYDVKM. The CDR3 spans 15 residues. In nucleotides, the CDR3 is TGTGCCAGCAGCGAACGGGAGACGGCGGGTAATGAGCAGTTCTTC. It codes for CASSERETAGNEQFF.

The chain employs TRBV29-1 and TRBJ2-1; 15 bases are shared with TRBD2. The CDR3 totals 20 residues. The V gene's germline CDR1 is SQVTM and CDR2 ANQGSEA. V shed 7 bases and J 1 base; nucleotides not matched to a gene: 17. The CDR3 sequence: CSAYPYGLAGGVLSYNEQFF. The CDR3 DNA is TGCAGCGCCTACCCCTATGGACTAGCGGGAGGGGTCCTGTCCTACAATGAGCAGTTCTTC.

This clonotype has more than one count but fewer than ten. The chain is built from TRBV7-2 and TRBJ2-1, with 9 bases that match TRBD2. The ends lost 0 bases at V and 6 bases at J; junction bases unmatched: 6. Germline CDR1 SGHTA, CDR2 FQGNSA. This CDR3 region has 16 residues. The CDR3 region is CASSLAMGLAFNEQFF. Written as DNA, the CDR3 is TGTGCCAGCAGCTTAGCTATGGGACTAGCTTTCAATGAGCAGTTCTTC.

The rearrangement joins TRBV20-1 to TRBJ2-4; 11 bases are a match to TRBD2. Germline CDR1 is DFQATT and CDR2 is SNEGSKA (reference sequence). The CDR3 has 16 amino acids. This chain's CDR3 is CTLTSGSGGGKNIQYF. The DNA for the CDR3 is TGCACTCTAACTAGCGGGAGCGGTGGAGGCAAAAACATTCAGTACTTC.

The chain employs TRBV11-2 and TRBJ2-7, with D perhaps matching TRBD2 (7 bases). With 5 bases removed from V and 3 bases from J, the gap between germline ends came to 14 bases. Germline V gene sequence: CDR1 SGHAT, CDR2 FQNNGV. The length of the CDR3 is 14 residues. CDR3 in amino acids: CASSASGGGYEQYF. The DNA for the CDR3 is TGTGCCAGCAGCGCTAGCGGAGGGGGCTACGAGCAGTACTTC.

The chain carries TRBV27 and TRBJ1-1; D might be TRBD1 (5 bases). CDR1 MNHEY and CDR2 SMNVEV come from the germline V gene (reference sequence). The CDR3 runs 13 residues. Trimming removed 5 bases at V and 1 base at J, with 8 bases between. CDR3 residues: CASSGAGNTEAFF. The CDR3 region has the DNA TGTGCCAGCAGTGGGGCAGGGAACACTGAAGCTTTCTTT.

The chain carries TRBV11-2 and TRBJ1-1; D unresolved. The CDR3 spans 14 residues. Trimming took 3 bases from V and 8 from J, leaving 16 bases between them. Germline-derived CDR1 and CDR2 are SGHAT and FQNNGV. Here the CDR3 DNA reads TGTGCCAGCAGCTTGGCCCGGACGGTCTACGAAGCTTTCTTT. Its protein product is CASSLARTVYEAFF.

This chain connects TRBV24-1 to TRBJ2-1; D gene unclear. V lost 6 bases to trimming and J lost 10 bases, with 18 bases between them. CDR3 size: 14 residues. Germline lookup yields CDR1 KGHDR and CDR2 SFDVKD. CDR3 sequence: CATSRNGPGWEQFF. DNA for the CDR3: TGTGCCACCAGTAGAAACGGGCCCGGGTGGGAGCAGTTCTTC.

CDR3 amino acids: CASRPLGRTEQFF. The DNA for the CDR3 is TGTGCCAGCAGACCGCTAGGAAGGACTGAGCAGTTCTTC. The V call is TRBV12-3 or TRBV12-4, the J call TRBJ2-1; D is unresolved. Trimming removed 6 bases at V and 9 bases at J, with 15 bases between. There are 13 residues in the CDR3.

This clonotype was counted a single time. The gene calls are TRBV5-1 and TRBJ2-5; 10 nucleotides align to TRBD2. The CDR3 sequence is 16 residues long. Germline V CDR1 and CDR2: SGHRS, YFSETQ. The V segment lost 3 bases and the J segment 11 bases; nucleotides outside the gene matches: 16. For the CDR3, the DNA is TGCGCCAGCAGCTGGGGCTCAGCGGGAGGGCCGAATGAGCAGTACTTC. Protein sequence: CASSWGSAGGPNEQYF.

This chain joins TRBV12-3 or TRBV12-4 and TRBJ2-1, with D possibly matching TRBD2 (5 bases). Trimming removed 3 bases at V and 6 bases at J, with 12 bases between. CDR3 length: 14 residues. The CDR3 reads CASSFLAIGNEQFF. The CDR3 DNA sequence: TGTGCCAGCAGTTTTCTAGCAATCGGCAATGAGCAGTTCTTC.

The CDR3: CASSQLNYNSPLHF. The CDR3 DNA reads TGTGCCAGCAGCCAACTAAACTATAATTCACCCCTCCACTTT. V gene TRBV28 combines with J gene TRBJ1-6; no definite D call. V dropped 6 bases and J dropped 3 bases, with 9 bases sitting between them. Germline CDR1 reads MDHEN; CDR2 reads SYDVKM. The CDR3 consists of 14 residues.

V is TRBV7-2 and J is TRBJ2-3; D may be TRBD2 (5 bases). Trimming cost V 0 bases and J 5 bases, with 12 bases left between them. The CDR3 length is 15 residues. Germline V gene lookup returns CDR1 SGHTA and CDR2 FQGNSA. CDR3 bases: TGTGCCAGCAGCTTAGCGGGAGCCCCGGGAGATACGCAGTATTTT. Amino acid sequence: CASSLAGAPGDTQYF.

This clonotype was seen more than once but under ten times. The chain employs TRBV12-5 and TRBJ2-3, with 7 positions matching TRBD1. The V gene's germline CDR1 is LGHNT and CDR2 FRNRAP. With 7 bases clipped from V and 2 bases from J, the junction kept 6 bases outside the gene matches. The CDR3 covers 14 residues. The CDR3 protein is CASALDRSTDTQYF. CDR3 DNA: TGTGCTAGTGCCCTGGACAGGTCCACAGATACGCAGTATTTT.

This clonotype was picked up a small number of times. The rearrangement joins TRBV27 to TRBJ1-2; D is possibly TRBD1 (5 bases). The CDR3 length is 14 residues. Germline V gene data show CDR1 as MNHEY and CDR2 as SMNVEV (reference sequence). The ends were cut back, 3 bases at V and 8 bases at J, with 16 bases in the middle. The CDR3 region is CASSFISQGGGYTF. The CDR3, as DNA: TGTGCCAGCAGTTTTATTAGCCAGGGTGGAGGCTACACCTTC.

This clonotype was found a few times. The CDR3 DNA follows: TGTGCCAGCAGCCGGGACGCAGACTACGAGCAGTACTTC. This encodes CASSRDADYEQYF. The gene calls are TRBV11-2 and TRBJ2-7, with D perhaps assigned TRBD1 or TRBD2 (5 bases each). The CDR3 contains 13 residues. CDR1 SGHAT and CDR2 FQNNGV come from the germline V gene. The V gene lost 5 bases and the J gene lost 3 bases, with 11 bases spanning the gap. Looking up the rest from reference TRBV11-2 and TRBJ2-7 gives the full variable domain: EAGVAQSPRYKIIEKRQSVAFWCNPISGHATLYWYQQILGQGPKLLIQFQNNGVVDDSQLPKDRFSAERLKGVDSTLKIQPAKLEDSAVYLCASSRDADYEQYFGPGTRLTVT.

This clonotype has ten or more counts. The genes are TRBV27 and TRBJ2-3; TRBD2 matches at 9 bases. Trimming cost V 5 bases and J 14 bases; bases outside gene matches: 26. The CDR3 is made up of 18 amino acids. CDR1 is MNHEY and CDR2 is SMNVEV in the germline V gene (reference sequence). The CDR3 coding sequence is TGTGCCAGCAGTCCCCGCCTTAGCGGGAGTAGGGAGCACAGATACGCGTATTTT. Translated: CASSPRLSGSREHRYAYF.

The rearrangement uses TRBV20-1 and TRBJ2-1; D possibly corresponds to TRBD1 (8 bases). Germline V gene data show CDR1 as DFQATT and CDR2 as SNEGSKA (reference sequence). With 2 bases removed from V and 11 bases from J, the gap between germline ends came to 22 bases. The CDR3 extends over 15 amino acids. The CDR3 loop is CSARPSLGQGGKQFF. The CDR3 bases are TGCAGTGCTAGACCATCTCTCGGACAGGGAGGGAAGCAGTTCTTC.

The J gene is TRBJ2-2, the V gene TRBV29-1, with 8 bases aligning to TRBD2. Per the germline V gene, CDR1 is SQVTM and CDR2 is ANQGSEA. The V gene end was trimmed by 6 bases and the J gene end by 3 bases; junction bases not matched to a gene: 3. The CDR3 contains 13 residues. CDR3 sequence (DNA): TGCAGCGTCGGGACTAGTCACACCGGGGAGCTGTTTTTT. This gives the protein CSVGTSHTGELFF.

This clonotype has a handful of counts. The rearrangement joins TRBV4-1 to TRBJ2-7; D ambiguous. Germline CDR1 and CDR2: MGHRA and YSYEKL. Trimming pared 2 bases from V and 0 bases from J, leaving 11 bases between. This CDR3 has 15 amino acids. The CDR3 loop is CASSQMHVSSYEQYF. The CDR3 region has the DNA TGCGCCAGCAGCCAAATGCACGTCAGCTCCTACGAGCAGTACTTC.

CDR3: CASSPIWASSYNEQFF. The CDR3 bases are TGTGCCAGCAGCCCGATATGGGCTAGCAGTTACAATGAGCAGTTCTTC. The chain is built from TRBV11-3 and TRBJ2-1; D is possibly TRBD2 (5 bases). Germline V gene lookup returns CDR1 SGHNT and CDR2 YENEEA. CDR3 length equals 16 residues. The germline V and J ends were trimmed by 5 bases and 4 bases, with 18 bases remaining between them.

This sequence joins TRBV20-1 and TRBJ2-5; 9 bases align to TRBD2. V was pared by 3 bases and J by 4 bases, with 9 bases of the junction left unmatched. CDR1 and CDR2 from the germline V gene are DFQATT and SNEGSKA (reference sequence). CDR3 length equals 15 residues. In DNA, the CDR3 is TGCAGTGCTAGGGCTAGCGGGAAAGGGGGAGAGACCCAGTACTTC. Amino acids: CSARASGKGGETQYF.

The chain carries TRBV9 and TRBJ2-7; D gene ambiguous. V was trimmed by 4 bases and J by 0 bases, leaving 17 bases between them. Germline lookup yields CDR1 SGDLS and CDR2 YYNGEE. CDR3 size: 16 residues. CDR3 DNA sequence: TGTGCCAGCAGCCCAACCCGCCTGGCGTTCTCCTACGAGCAGTACTTC. This sequence encodes CASSPTRLAFSYEQYF.

The chain uses TRBV15 and TRBJ2-5; unclear D gene. This CDR3 is 14 amino acids long. The V gene's germline CDR1 is LNHNV and CDR2 YYDKDF (reference sequence). V lost 0 bases to trimming and J lost 2 bases, with 7 bases between them. The CDR3 protein is CATSRDNMQETQYF. The CDR3 DNA follows: TGTGCCACCAGCAGAGATAATATGCAAGAGACCCAGTACTTC.

This clonotype was seen a single time. The chain links TRBV12-3 or TRBV12-4 to TRBJ2-1; 11 bases align to TRBD2. CDR3 size: 17 residues. Trimming took 4 bases from V and 0 from J; bases not matched to a gene: 5. CDR3 protein: CASSSTSGGLSYNEQFF. The CDR3 nucleotides read TGTGCCAGCAGTTCAACTAGCGGGGGACTCTCCTACAATGAGCAGTTCTTC.

The chain has TRBV20-1 and TRBJ1-2; D might be TRBD1 (6 bases). Germline V gene lookup returns CDR1 DFQATT and CDR2 SNEGSKA (reference sequence). The CDR3 has 11 residues. The CDR3 loop reads CREQGNYGYTF. For the CDR3, the DNA is TGCAGAGAACAGGGCAACTATGGCTACACCTTC.

This clonotype was recorded only once. The chain couples TRBV10-1 to TRBJ2-1, with D unresolved. The end of the DNA aligns better with TRBJ2-7, so the J call may be wrong. The germline CDR1 and CDR2 sequences are WNHNN and SYGVQD (reference sequence). CDR3 size: 15 residues. CDR3 sequence (DNA): TGCGCCAGCAGTGAGGAGGTCAGGCGATACAATGAGCAGTACTTC. It encodes CASSEEVRRYNEQYF.

The chain combines TRBV29-1 with TRBJ2-5, with D possibly being TRBD2 (5 bases). CDR1 SQVTM and CDR2 ANQGSEA come from the germline V gene. Trimming took off 1 base at V and 5 bases at J, with 8 bases between the two ends. The CDR3 sequence is 12 residues long. CDR3 residues: CSVEAWEETQYF. The CDR3, as DNA: TGCAGCGTTGAAGCCTGGGAGGAGACCCAGTACTTC. Full variable domain (missing parts from reference TRBV29-1 and TRBJ2-5): SAVISQKPSRDICQRGTSLTIQCQVDSQVTMMFWYRQQPGQSLTLIATANQGSEATYESGFVIDKFPISRPNLTFSTLTVSNMSPEDSSIYLCSVEAWEETQYFGPGTRLLVL.